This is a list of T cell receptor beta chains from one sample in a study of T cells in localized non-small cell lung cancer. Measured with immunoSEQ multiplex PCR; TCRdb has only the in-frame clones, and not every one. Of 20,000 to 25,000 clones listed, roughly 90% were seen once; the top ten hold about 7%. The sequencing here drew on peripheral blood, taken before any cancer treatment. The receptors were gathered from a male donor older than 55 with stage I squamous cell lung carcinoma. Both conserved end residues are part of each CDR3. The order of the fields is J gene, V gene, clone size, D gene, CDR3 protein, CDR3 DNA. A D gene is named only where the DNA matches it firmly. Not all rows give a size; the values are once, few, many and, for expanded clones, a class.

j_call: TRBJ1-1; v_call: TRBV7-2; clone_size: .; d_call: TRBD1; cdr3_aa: CASSLGWTGTEAFF; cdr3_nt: TGTGCCAGCAGCTTAGGGTGGACAGGGACTGAAGCTTTCTTT
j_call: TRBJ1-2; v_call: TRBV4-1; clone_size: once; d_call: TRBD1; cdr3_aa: CASSEPDRTGSYTF; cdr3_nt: TGCGCCAGCAGTGAACCGGACAGGACTGGGAGCTACACCTTC
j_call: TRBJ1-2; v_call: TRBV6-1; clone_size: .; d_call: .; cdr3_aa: CASSLLENYGYTF; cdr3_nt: TGTGCCAGCAGCTTACTCGAGAACTATGGCTACACCTTC
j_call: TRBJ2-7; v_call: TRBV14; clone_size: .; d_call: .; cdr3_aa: CASSQLWKGTYEQYF; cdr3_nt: TGTGCCAGCAGCCAACTCTGGAAGGGGACCTACGAGCAGTACTTC
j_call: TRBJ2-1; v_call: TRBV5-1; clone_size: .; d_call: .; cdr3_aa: CASSLDDSGVIEQFF; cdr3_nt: TGCGCCAGCAGCTTGGATGATTCAGGGGTTATTGAGCAGTTCTTC
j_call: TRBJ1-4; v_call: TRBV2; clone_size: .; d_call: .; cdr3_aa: CASRELNEKLFF; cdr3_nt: TGTGCCAGCCGAGAATTGAATGAAAAACTGTTTTTT
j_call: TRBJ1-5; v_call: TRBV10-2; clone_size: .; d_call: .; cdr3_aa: CASSESAGLGNQPQHF; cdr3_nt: TGCGCCAGCAGTGAGTCAGCAGGGTTGGGCAATCAGCCCCAGCATTTT
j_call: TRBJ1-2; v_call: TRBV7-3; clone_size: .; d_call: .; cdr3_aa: CASSDFSGSGYTF; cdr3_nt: TGTGCCAGCAGCGATTTCTCAGGGAGCGGCTACACCTTC
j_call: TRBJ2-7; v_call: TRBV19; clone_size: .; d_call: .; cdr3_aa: CASSIVDGILIYEQYF; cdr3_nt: TGTGCCAGTAGTATAGTTGACGGGATCCTTATCTACGAGCAGTACTTC
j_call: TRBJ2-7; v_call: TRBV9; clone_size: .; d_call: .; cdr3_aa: CASSVGGAGHSYEQYF; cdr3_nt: TGTGCCAGCAGCGTAGGGGGAGCAGGGCACTCCTACGAGCAGTACTTC
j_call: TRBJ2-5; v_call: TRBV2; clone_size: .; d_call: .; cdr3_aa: CASSEWETQYF; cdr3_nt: TGTGCCAGCAGTGAGTGGGAGACCCAGTACTTC
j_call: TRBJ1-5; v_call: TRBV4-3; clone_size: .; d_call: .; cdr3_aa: CASSQDGQRNQPQHF; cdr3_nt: TGCGCCAGCAGCCAAGACGGGCAGAGAAATCAGCCCCAGCATTTT
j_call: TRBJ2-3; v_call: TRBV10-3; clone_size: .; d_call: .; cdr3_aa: CAISLGLGEAMDTQYF; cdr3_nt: TGTGCCATCAGCCTGGGACTGGGGGAGGCCATGGATACGCAGTATTTT
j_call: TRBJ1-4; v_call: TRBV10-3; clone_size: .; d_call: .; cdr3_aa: CAAGGAPNEKLFF; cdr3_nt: TGTGCCGCTGGGGGGGCTCCTAATGAAAAACTGTTTTTT
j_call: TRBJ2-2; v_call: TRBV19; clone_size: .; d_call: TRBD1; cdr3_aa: CASNRGRTGELFF; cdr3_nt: TGTGCCAGTAACAGGGGGAGAACCGGGGAGCTGTTTTTT
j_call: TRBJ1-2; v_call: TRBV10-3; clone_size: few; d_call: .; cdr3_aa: CAIREDTANYGYTF; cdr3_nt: TGTGCCATCAGGGAGGACACCGCTAACTATGGCTACACCTTC
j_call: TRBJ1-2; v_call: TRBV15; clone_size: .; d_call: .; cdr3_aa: CATSRDPPATYGYTF; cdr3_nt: TGTGCCACCAGCAGAGATCCCCCAGCGACCTATGGCTACACCTTC
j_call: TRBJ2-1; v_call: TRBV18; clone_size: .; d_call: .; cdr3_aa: CASSPRHSSDEQFF; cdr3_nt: TGTGCCAGCTCACCAAGGCATTCCTCCGATGAGCAGTTCTTC
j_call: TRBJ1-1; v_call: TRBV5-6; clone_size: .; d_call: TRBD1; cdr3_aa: CASSYTGQGLNTEAFF; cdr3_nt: TGTGCCAGCAGCTACACCGGACAGGGTCTGAACACTGAAGCTTTCTTT
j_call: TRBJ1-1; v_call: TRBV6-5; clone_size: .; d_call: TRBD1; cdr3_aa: CASSRGQGGTEAFF; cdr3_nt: TGTGCCAGCAGCCGGGGCCAGGGGGGCACTGAAGCTTTCTTT
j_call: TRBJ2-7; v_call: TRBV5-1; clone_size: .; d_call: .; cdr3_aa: CASSLGPGSYEQYF; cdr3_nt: TGCGCCAGCAGCTTGGGACCCGGCTCCTACGAGCAGTACTTC
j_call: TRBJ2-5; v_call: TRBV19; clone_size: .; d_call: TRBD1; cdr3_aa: CASSINTGRRGGETQYF; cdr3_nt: TGTGCCAGTAGTATAAATACGGGACGTCGAGGGGGCGAGACCCAGTACTTC
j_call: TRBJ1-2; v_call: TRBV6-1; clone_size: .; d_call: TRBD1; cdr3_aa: CASGQGYGYTF; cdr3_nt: TGTGCCAGTGGACAGGGCTATGGCTACACCTTC
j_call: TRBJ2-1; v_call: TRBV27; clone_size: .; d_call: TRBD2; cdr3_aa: CASSLYGTSVSNEQFF; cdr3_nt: TGTGCCAGCAGTTTATATGGGACTAGCGTCTCCAATGAGCAGTTCTTC
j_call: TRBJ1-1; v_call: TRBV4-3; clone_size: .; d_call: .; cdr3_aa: CASSQDKALGAFF; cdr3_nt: TGCGCCAGCAGCCAAGATAAGGCCCTCGGGGCTTTCTTT
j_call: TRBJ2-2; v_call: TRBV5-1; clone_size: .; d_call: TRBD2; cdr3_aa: CASNGLAGPGTGELFF; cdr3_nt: TGCGCCAGCAACGGACTAGCGGGGCCGGGCACCGGGGAGCTGTTTTTT
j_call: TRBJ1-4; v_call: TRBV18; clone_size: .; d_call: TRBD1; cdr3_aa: CASSRTGSVDEKLFF; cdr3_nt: TGTGCCAGCTCGCGGACAGGGTCAGTCGATGAAAAACTGTTTTTT
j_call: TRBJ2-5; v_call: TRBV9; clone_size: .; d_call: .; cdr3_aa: CASSVALAETQYF; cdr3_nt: TGTGCCAGCAGCGTAGCTCTAGCGGAGACCCAGTACTTC
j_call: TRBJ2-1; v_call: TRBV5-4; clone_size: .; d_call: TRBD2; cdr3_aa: CASSFQSGGPIREQFF; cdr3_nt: TGTGCCAGCAGCTTTCAAAGCGGGGGGCCCATCCGTGAGCAGTTCTTC
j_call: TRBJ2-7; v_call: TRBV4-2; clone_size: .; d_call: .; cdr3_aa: CASSLAVGQSYEQYF; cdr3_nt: TGTGCCAGCAGCCTAGCTGTGGGCCAGTCCTACGAGCAGTACTTC
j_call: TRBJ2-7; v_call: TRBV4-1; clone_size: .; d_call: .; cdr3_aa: CASSQEIGAGGTYEQYF; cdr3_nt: TGCGCCAGCAGCCAAGAAATAGGGGCAGGGGGGACCTACGAGCAGTACTTC
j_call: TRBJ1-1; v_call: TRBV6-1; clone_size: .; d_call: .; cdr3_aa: CASSKTGSTEAFF; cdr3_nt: TGTGCCAGCAGTAAAACAGGTTCTACTGAAGCTTTCTTT
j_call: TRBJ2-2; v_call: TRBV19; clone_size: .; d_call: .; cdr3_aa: CASSRSNFNTGELFF; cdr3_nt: TGTGCCAGTAGTAGGTCAAACTTTAACACCGGGGAGCTGTTTTTT
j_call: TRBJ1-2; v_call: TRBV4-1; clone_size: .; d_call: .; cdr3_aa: CASSRGGGSGGYTF; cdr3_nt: TGCGCCAGCAGCCGAGGAGGGGGAAGTGGTGGCTACACCTTC
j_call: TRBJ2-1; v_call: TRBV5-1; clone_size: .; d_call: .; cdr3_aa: CASSLEGPYYNEQFF; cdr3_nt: TGCGCCAGCAGCTTGGAGGGACCCTACTACAATGAGCAGTTCTTC
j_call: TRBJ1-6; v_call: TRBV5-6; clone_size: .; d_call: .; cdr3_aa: CASSPELGGHNSPLHF; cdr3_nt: TGTGCCAGCAGCCCCGAGCTCGGGGGCCATAATTCACCCCTCCACTTT
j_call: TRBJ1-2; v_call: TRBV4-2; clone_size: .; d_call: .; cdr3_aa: CASSQDPPGQKIRYGYTF; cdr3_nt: TGTGCCAGCAGCCAAGACCCCCCCGGACAGAAGATACGCTATGGCTACACCTTC
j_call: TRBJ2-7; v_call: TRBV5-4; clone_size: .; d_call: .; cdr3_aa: CASSQGGGPYEQYF; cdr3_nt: TGTGCCAGCAGCCAGGGGGGGGGCCCCTACGAGCAGTACTTC
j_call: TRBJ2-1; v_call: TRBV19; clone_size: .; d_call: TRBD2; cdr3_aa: CASAWVAGSYNEQFF; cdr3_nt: TGTGCCAGTGCCTGGGTAGCGGGCTCCTACAATGAGCAGTTCTTC
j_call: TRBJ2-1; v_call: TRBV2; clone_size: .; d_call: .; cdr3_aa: CASSPELGRNEQFF; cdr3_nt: TGTGCCAGCAGTCCCGAGTTGGGGCGGAATGAGCAGTTCTTC
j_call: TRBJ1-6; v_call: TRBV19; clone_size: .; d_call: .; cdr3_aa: CASSTRGYANSPLHF; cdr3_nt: TGTGCCAGTAGTACCCGGGGGTACGCTAATTCACCCCTCCACTTT
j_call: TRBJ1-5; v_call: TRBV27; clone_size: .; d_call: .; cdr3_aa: CASSLIGTPSNQPQHF; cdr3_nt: TGTGCCAGCAGTTTAATCGGGACCCCTAGCAATCAGCCCCAGCATTTT
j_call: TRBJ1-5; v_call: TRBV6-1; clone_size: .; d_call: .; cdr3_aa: CASSEGGMGQPQHF; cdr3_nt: TGTGCCAGCAGTGAGGGGGGTATGGGCCAGCCCCAGCATTTT
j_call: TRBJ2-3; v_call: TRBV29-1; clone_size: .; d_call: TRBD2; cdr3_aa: CSVGLGRGDTQYF; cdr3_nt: TGCAGCGTTGGTTTGGGGAGGGGAGATACGCAGTATTTT
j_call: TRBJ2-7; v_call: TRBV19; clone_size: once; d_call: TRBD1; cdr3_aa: CASRPPRTGEDGEQYF; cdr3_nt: TGTGCCAGTAGGCCCCCCAGGACAGGGGAGGATGGCGAGCAGTACTTC
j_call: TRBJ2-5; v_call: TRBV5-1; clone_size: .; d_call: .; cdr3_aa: CASSLGGSQETQYF; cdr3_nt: TGCGCCAGCAGCTTAGGCGGATCCCAAGAGACCCAGTACTTC
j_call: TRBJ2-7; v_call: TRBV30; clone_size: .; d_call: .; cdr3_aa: CAWSGGPEQYF; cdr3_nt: TGTGCCTGGAGTGGAGGGCCCGAGCAGTACTTC
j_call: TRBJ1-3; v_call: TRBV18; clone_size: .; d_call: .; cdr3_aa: CASSPPNRPHSGNTIYF; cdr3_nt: TGTGCCAGCTCACCACCCAACAGACCACACTCTGGAAACACCATATATTTT
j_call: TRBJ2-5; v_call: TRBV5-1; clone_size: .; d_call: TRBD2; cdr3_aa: CASSGVGGRETQYF; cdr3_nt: TGCGCCAGCAGCGGCGTCGGGGGGAGAGAGACCCAGTACTTC
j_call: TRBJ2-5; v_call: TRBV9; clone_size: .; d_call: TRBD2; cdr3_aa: CASSVDGLAGGPSYQETQYF; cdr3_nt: TGTGCCAGCAGCGTCGACGGACTAGCGGGGGGGCCTAGTTACCAAGAGACCCAGTACTTC
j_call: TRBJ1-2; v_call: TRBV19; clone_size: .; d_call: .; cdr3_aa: CASSIGGTPGYTF; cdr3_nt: TGTGCCAGTAGTATAGGGGGGACTCCCGGCTACACCTTC
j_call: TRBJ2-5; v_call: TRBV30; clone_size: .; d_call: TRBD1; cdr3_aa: CAWSVGTGGAETQYF; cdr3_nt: TGTGCCTGGAGTGTTGGGACAGGAGGCGCAGAGACCCAGTACTTC
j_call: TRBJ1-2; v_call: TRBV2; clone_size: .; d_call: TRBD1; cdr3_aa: CASRGPGQGFGYTF; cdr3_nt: TGTGCCAGCAGGGGACCGGGACAGGGTTTTGGCTACACCTTC
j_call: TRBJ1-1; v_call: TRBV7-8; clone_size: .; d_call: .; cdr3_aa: CASSLDLGRERAFF; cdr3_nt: TGTGCCAGCAGCTTAGATCTGGGGAGGGAGAGGGCTTTCTTT